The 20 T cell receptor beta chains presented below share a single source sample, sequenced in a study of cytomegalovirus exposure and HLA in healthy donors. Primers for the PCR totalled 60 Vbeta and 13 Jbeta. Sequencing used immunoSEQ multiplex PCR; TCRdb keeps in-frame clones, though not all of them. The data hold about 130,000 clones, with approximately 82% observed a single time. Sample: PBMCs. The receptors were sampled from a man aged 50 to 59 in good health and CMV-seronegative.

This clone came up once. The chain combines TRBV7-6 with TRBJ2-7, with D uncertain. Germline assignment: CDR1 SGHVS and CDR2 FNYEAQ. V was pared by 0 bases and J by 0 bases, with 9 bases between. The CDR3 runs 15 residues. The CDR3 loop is CASSLASTSSYEQYF. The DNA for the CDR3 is TGTGCCAGCAGCTTAGCTTCCACCAGCTCCTACGAGCAGTACTTC.

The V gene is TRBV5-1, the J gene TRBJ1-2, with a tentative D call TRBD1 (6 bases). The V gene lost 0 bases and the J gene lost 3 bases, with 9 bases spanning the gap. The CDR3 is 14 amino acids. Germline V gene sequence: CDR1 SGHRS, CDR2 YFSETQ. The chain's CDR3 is CASSLDRADYGYTF. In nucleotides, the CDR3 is TGCGCCAGCAGCTTGGACAGGGCAGACTATGGCTACACCTTC.

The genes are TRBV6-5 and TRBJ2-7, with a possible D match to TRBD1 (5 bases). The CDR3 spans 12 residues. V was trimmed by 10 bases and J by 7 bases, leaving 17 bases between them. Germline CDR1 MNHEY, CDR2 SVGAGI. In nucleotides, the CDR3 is TGTGCCATAACGACAGCTCCCGGGGAGCAGTACTTC. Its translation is CAITTAPGEQYF.

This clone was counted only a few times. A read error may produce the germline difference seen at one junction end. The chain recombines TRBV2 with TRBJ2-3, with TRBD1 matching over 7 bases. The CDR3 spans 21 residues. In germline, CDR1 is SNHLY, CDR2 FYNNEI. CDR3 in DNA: TGTGCCAGCAGCGAAGCCTCTCGGGGCAGGGGGAATCGATTTAGCACAGATACGCAGTATTTT. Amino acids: CASSEASRGRGNRFSTDTQYF.

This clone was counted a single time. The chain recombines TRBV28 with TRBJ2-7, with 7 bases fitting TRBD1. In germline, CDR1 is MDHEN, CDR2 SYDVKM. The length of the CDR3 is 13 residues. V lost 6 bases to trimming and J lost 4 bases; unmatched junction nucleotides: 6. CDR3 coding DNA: TGTGCCAGCAGGCCGAGGGACAGTTACGAGCAGTACTTC. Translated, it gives CASRPRDSYEQYF.

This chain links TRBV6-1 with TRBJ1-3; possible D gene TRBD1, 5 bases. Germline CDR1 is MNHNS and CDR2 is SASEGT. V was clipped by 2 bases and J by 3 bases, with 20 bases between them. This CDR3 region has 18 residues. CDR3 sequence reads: CASSEISLPGRGGNTIYF. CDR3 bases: TGTGCCAGCAGTGAAATTAGCCTCCCAGGGAGGGGTGGAAACACCATATATTTT.

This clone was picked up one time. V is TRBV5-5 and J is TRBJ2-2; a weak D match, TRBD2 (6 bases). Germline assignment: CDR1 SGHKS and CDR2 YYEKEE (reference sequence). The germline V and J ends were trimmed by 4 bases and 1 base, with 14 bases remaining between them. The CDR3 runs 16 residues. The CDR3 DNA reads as TGTGCCAGCAGCACCTCGGCGGGACGGAACACCGGGGAGCTGTTTTTT. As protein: CASSTSAGRNTGELFF.

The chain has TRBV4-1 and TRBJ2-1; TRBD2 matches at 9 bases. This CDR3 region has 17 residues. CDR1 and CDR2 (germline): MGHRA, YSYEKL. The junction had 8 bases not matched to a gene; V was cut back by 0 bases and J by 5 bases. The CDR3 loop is CASSQEGLAGFDNEQFF. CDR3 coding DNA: TGCGCCAGCAGCCAAGAAGGCCTAGCGGGATTCGACAATGAGCAGTTCTTC.

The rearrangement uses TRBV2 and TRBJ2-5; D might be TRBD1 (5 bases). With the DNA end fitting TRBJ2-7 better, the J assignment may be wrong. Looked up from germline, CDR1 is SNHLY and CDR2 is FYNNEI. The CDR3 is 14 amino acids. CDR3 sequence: CASSNDAGKPEQYF. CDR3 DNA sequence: TGTGCCAGCAGTAACGACGCAGGGAAACCCGAGCAGTACTTC.

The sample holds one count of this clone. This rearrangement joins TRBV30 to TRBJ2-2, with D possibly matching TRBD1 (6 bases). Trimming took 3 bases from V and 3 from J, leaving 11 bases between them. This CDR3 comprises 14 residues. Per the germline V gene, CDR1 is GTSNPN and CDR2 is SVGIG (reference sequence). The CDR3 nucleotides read TGTGCCTGGAGCCTGGACAGTTACACCGGGGAGCTGTTTTTT. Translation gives CAWSLDSYTGELFF.

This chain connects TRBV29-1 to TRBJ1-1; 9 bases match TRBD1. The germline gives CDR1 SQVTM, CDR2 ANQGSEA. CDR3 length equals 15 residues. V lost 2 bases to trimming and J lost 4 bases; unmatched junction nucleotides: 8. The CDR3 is CSVERDRDRATEAFF. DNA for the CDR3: TGCAGCGTTGAACGGGACCGGGACAGGGCCACTGAAGCTTTCTTT.

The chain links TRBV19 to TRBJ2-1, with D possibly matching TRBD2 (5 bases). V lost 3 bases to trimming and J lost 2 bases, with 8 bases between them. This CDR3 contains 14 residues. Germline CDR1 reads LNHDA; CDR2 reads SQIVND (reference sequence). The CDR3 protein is CASSILLAYNEQFF. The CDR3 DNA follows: TGTGCCAGTAGTATCTTACTAGCCTACAATGAGCAGTTCTTC.

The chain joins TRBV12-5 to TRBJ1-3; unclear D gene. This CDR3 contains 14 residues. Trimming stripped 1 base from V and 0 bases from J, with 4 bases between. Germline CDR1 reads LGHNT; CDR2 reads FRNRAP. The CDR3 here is CASGLDSSGNTIYF. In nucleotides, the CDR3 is TGTGCTAGTGGTTTGGACAGCTCTGGAAACACCATATATTTT.

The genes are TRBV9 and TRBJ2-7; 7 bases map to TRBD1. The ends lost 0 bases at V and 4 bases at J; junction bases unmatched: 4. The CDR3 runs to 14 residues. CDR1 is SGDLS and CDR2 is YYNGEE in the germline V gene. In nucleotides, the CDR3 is TGTGCCAGCAGCGTAGCAGGGGGTCCGTACGAGCAGTACTTC. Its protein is CASSVAGGPYEQYF.

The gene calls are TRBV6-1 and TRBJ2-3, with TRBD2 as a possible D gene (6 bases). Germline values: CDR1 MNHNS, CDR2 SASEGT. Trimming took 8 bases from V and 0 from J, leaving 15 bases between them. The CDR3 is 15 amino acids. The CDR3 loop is CASEVGGVSTDTQYF. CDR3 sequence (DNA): TGTGCCAGCGAAGTTGGCGGGGTCAGCACAGATACGCAGTATTTT.

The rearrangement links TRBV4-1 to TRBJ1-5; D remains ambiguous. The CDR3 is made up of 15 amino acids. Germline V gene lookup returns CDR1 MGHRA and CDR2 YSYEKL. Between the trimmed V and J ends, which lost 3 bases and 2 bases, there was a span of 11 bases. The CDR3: CASSQTQRGNQPQHF. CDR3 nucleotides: TGCGCCAGCAGCCAGACACAGCGGGGCAATCAGCCCCAGCATTTT.

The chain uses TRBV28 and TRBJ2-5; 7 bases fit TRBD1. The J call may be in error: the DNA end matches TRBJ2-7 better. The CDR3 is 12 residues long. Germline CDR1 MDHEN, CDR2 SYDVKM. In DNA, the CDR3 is TGTGCCAGCAGTTCGGACAGGAGCGAGCAGTACTTC. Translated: CASSSDRSEQYF.

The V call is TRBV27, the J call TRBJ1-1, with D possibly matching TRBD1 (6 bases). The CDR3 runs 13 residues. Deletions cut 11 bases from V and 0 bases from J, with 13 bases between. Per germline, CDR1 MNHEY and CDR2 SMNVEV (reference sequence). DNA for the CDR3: TGTGCCTCACACAGGGTGATGAACACTGAAGCTTTCTTT. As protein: CASHRVMNTEAFF.

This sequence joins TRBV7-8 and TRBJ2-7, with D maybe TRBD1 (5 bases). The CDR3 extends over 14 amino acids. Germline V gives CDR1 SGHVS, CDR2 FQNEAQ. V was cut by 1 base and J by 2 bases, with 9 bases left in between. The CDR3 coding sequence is TGTGCCAGCAGCTTAGAAGGGGTCACCTACGAGCAGTACTTC. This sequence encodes CASSLEGVTYEQYF.

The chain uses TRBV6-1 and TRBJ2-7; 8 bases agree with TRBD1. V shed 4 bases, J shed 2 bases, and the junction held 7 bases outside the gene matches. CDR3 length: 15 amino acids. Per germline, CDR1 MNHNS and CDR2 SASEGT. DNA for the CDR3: TGTGCCAGCAGTGTAACAGGGGGACAACCCTACGAGCAGTACTTC. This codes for CASSVTGGQPYEQYF.